This TCR beta chain is from a study of T cell responses to AZD1222 COVID-19 vaccine. CDR1 is SGHRS, CDR2 YFSETQ, per germline. The CDR3 covers 14 residues. Germline trimming cut 2 bases from V and 2 bases from J; bases unmatched to any gene: 3. TCRdb's copy holds only in-frame clones and misses some; the assay was immunoSEQ multiplex PCR. Of over 130,000 clones listed, about nine tenths are singletons. The source was peripheral blood, collected on day 0 of AZD1222 vaccination. The chain recombines TRBV5-1 with TRBJ1-1; 7 bases line up with TRBD1. The origin of this receptor is an adult in good health. The CDR3 sequence is CASSFQGGNTEAFF. The DNA of the CDR3 is TGCGCCAGCAGCTTTCAGGGGGGTAACACTGAAGCTTTCTTT.